This T cell receptor beta chain emerged from a study of cytomegalovirus exposure and HLA in healthy donors. It was healthy bone marrow donors who served as donors. Note on this clone: What it binds is unknown.

The V and J ends lost 5 bases and 5 bases, in that order; junction bases with no gene match: 7. Germline V lookup: CDR1 SGHNT, CDR2 YYREEE (reference sequence). The CDR3 consists of 14 residues. Amplification used 60 Vbeta primers and 13 Jbeta primers. The data were produced by immunoSEQ multiplex PCR, yet TCRdb's version contains in-frame clones alone and is incomplete. The data contain around 150,000 clones, around 83% of them seen just once; the ten biggest clones take up approximately 4%. Study conclusions and caveats: Most TCR beta V segments were productive about 87% or about 30% of the time in an earlier analysis. TCR beta chains numbering under 200 were designated cytomegalovirus-associated. Near-uniform donor sequencing depth was presumed by presence/absence analyses.

This sequence was found in a man aged 50 to 59 in good health and CMV-seropositive. The source material was PBMCs. The V gene is TRBV5-4, the J gene TRBJ1-2; 9 bases align to TRBD1. Here the CDR3 DNA reads TGTGCCAGCAGACGGGACAGGGCGGGGTATGGCTACACCTTC. Its protein product is CASRRDRAGYGYTF.